Shown below are 27 T cell receptor beta chains from a single sample sequenced in a study of Graves' ophthalmopathy and Graves' hyperthyroidism. Researchers took RNA transcripts and amplified TCR beta CDR3 regions from them. Second-round multiplex PCR came after a first-round RT-PCR that employed HTBI primers. Via MiXCR, TCRdb re-called the multiplex PCR reads, giving one row per CDR3 protein. The data hold 740,000 or so distinct CDR3 sequences, with 35% to 50% observed a single time. Material: peripheral blood. The receptors originated from an adult man with Graves' ophthalmopathy.

This clonotype was seen many times. The chain uses TRBV20-1 and TRBJ2-7; 10 bases map to TRBD1. CDR3 size: 12 residues. After removal of 6 bases from V and 5 bases from J, the junction contained 4 bases not matched to a gene. Germline-derived CDR1 and CDR2 are DFQATT and SNEGSKA (reference sequence). The CDR3 nucleotides are TGCAGTGCCACGACAGGGGGCAACGAGCAGTACTTC. Translating gives CSATTGGNEQYF.

As regards this clonotype: This sequence may be a read error, since a much larger clone differs from it by one base. The chain recombines TRBV7-6 with TRBJ2-7; D is undetermined. Germline loops: CDR1 SGHVS, CDR2 FNYEAQ. The CDR3 spans 14 residues. CDR3 sequence reads: CASSSPGRPYEKYF. Written as DNA, the CDR3 is TGTGCCAGCAGCTCACCGGGCCGACCCTACGAGAAGTACTTC.

The sample holds many counts of this clonotype. The V call is TRBV4-3, the J call TRBJ1-2; D unclear. The CDR3 has 14 residues. The germline V gene has CDR1 LGHNA and CDR2 YSLEER. The V and J ends lost 0 bases and 6 bases respectively, with 11 bases between them. The CDR3 region has the DNA TGCGCCAGCAGCCAAGATGTGTATGGGGATGGCTACACCTTC. Encoded protein: CASSQDVYGDGYTF.

The V call is TRBV25-1, the J call TRBJ2-2; no definite D call. V was clipped by 8 bases and J by 5 bases, with 18 bases between them. This CDR3 is 15 amino acids long. CDR1 MGHDK and CDR2 SYGVNS come from the germline V gene. CDR3 sequence reads: CASSLKTGTTGELFF. CDR3 DNA sequence: TGTGCCAGCTCACTTAAGACTGGAACTACCGGGGAGCTGTTTTTT.

This chain connects TRBV24-1 to TRBJ2-2, with D perhaps matching TRBD1 or TRBD2 (5 bases each). The germline V gene encodes CDR1 KGHDR and CDR2 SFDVKD. V dropped 5 bases and J dropped 0 bases, with 12 bases sitting between them. CDR3 size: 16 residues. The CDR3 DNA is TGTGCCACCAGTGGCCGGGGACGGACGAACACCGGGGAGCTGTTTTTT. As protein: CATSGRGRTNTGELFF.

The chain uses TRBV13 and TRBJ2-7, with a tentative D call TRBD2 (5 bases). Germline CDR1 and CDR2: PRHDT and FYEKMQ (reference sequence). This CDR3 is 15 amino acids long. V shed 2 bases and J shed 0 bases, with 11 bases lying between them. CDR3 nucleotide sequence: TGTGCCAGCAGCTTATATGGGGAGAACTCCTACGAGCAGTACTTC. The encoded protein is CASSLYGENSYEQYF. Complete variable domain (other parts from reference TRBV13 and TRBJ2-7): AAGVIQSPRHLIKEKRETATLKCYPIPRHDTVYWYQQGPGQDPQFLISFYEKMQSDKGSIPDRFSAQQFSDYHSELNMSSLELGDSALYFCASSLYGENSYEQYFGPGTRLTVT.

The chain is built from TRBV29-1 and TRBJ2-7; the D gene is possibly TRBD2 (6 bases). Trimming stripped 6 bases from V and 4 bases from J, with 13 bases between. The CDR3 is 12 amino acids. Germline-derived CDR1 and CDR2 are SQVTM and ANQGSEA. CDR3 nucleotides: TGCAGCGTCAAGGTCGGGGGATACGAGCAGTACTTC. It yields the protein CSVKVGGYEQYF.

V is TRBV14 and J is TRBJ2-2; a possible D gene is TRBD2 (6 bases). Trimming left V 7 bases short and J 5 bases short, with 14 bases between. This CDR3 has 14 amino acids. The germline gives CDR1 SGHDN, CDR2 FVKESK. The CDR3 DNA sequence: TGTGCCAGCACCCCCGGGACTCCGACCGGGGAGCTGTTTTTT. It translates to CASTPGTPTGELFF.

The gene calls are TRBV4-1 and TRBJ2-7; 8 nucleotides line up with TRBD2. This CDR3 is 15 amino acids long. The V gene's germline CDR1 is MGHRA and CDR2 YSYEKL. V dropped 1 base and J dropped 2; count of bases not matched to a gene: 4. The CDR3 region is CASSQGLATTYEQYF. Written as DNA, the CDR3 is TGCGCCAGCAGCCAAGGACTAGCGACCACCTACGAGCAGTACTTC.

This clonotype was picked up a small number of times. V usage is TRBV12-3 or TRBV12-4 and J usage is TRBJ2-7, with D possibly TRBD2 on 6 matching bases. The CDR3 contains 15 residues. Trimming stripped 6 bases from V and 2 bases from J, with 17 bases between. The CDR3 sequence is CASSQGGADPYEQYF. The DNA of the CDR3 is TGTGCCAGCAGCCAAGGAGGGGCAGATCCCTACGAGCAGTACTTC.

This clonotype has at least ten counts. DNA for the CDR3: TGTGCCAGCATCAACAGGGTTCACACTGAAGCTTTCTTT. It is translated as CASINRVHTEAFF. The V gene is TRBV25-1, the J gene TRBJ1-1; D may be TRBD1 (6 bases). Germline-derived CDR1 and CDR2 are MGHDK and SYGVNS. The CDR3 sequence is 13 residues long. Trimming took off 7 bases at V and 3 bases at J, with 12 bases between the two ends.

Ten or more counts support this clonotype. The chain links TRBV7-8 to TRBJ1-4, with D possibly TRBD1 on 5 matching bases. Germline V gene data show CDR1 as SGHVS and CDR2 as FQNEAQ. The V end was cut by 5 bases, the J end by 0 bases, with 13 bases between. The CDR3 is 16 residues long. As DNA, the CDR3 is TGTGCCAGCAGCATACCCGGGACCTCAACTAATGAAAAACTGTTTTTT. Translating gives CASSIPGTSTNEKLFF.

V is TRBV7-2 and J is TRBJ1-1; no clear D. CDR3 length: 15 residues. From germline, CDR1 is SGHTA and CDR2 FQGNSA. Trimming took 5 bases from V and 1 from J, leaving 14 bases between them. The CDR3 loop is CASSGYTYKNTEAFF. CDR3 bases: TGTGCCAGCAGCGGGTATACTTACAAGAACACTGAAGCTTTCTTT.

This clonotype was counted only a few times. CDR3 nucleotide sequence: TGTGCCAGTAGTTGGGGATCATGGCAGCCCCAGCATTTT. Translation gives CASSWGSWQPQHF. V usage is TRBV19 and J usage is TRBJ1-5; D is unresolved. The V gene's germline CDR1 is LNHDA and CDR2 SQIVND (reference sequence). The V gene lost 5 bases and the J gene lost 7 bases, with 12 bases spanning the gap. CDR3 length: 13 residues.

In DNA, the CDR3 is TGTGCCAGTAGTACGACAGGCCTCTCTGGAAACACCATATATTTT. It specifies CASSTTGLSGNTIYF. V is TRBV19 and J is TRBJ1-3; weak D call: TRBD1 (6 bases). V dropped 4 bases and J dropped 0 bases, with 10 bases sitting between them. The CDR3 length is 15 residues. Per germline, CDR1 LNHDA and CDR2 SQIVND (reference sequence). The whole variable domain, remainder taken from reference TRBV19 and TRBJ1-3, is DGGITQSPKYLFRKEGQNVTLSCEQNLNHDAMYWYRQDPGQGLRLIYYSQIVNDFQKGDIAEGYSVSREKKESFPLTVTSAQKNPTAFYLCASSTTGLSGNTIYFGEGSWLTVV.

The sample holds many counts of this clonotype. The genes are TRBV10-1 and TRBJ1-1; a weak D match, TRBD1 (6 bases). The CDR3 has 15 residues. Trimming pared 2 bases from V and 2 bases from J, leaving 12 bases between. Germline loops: CDR1 WNHNN, CDR2 SYGVQD (reference sequence). The CDR3: CASSEGRGLNTEAFF. In DNA form, the CDR3 reads TGCGCCAGCAGTGAGGGTCGGGGGCTAAACACTGAAGCTTTCTTT.

The chain is built from TRBV7-9 and TRBJ1-1; D unclear. V dropped 2 bases and J dropped 4 bases, with 14 bases sitting between them. Germline loops: CDR1 SEHNR, CDR2 FQNEAQ (reference sequence). The CDR3 runs 15 residues. CDR3 coding DNA: TGTGCCAGCAGCTTATCGGGTTCGGGGTTCACTGAAGCTTTCTTT. This encodes CASSLSGSGFTEAFF.

A word on this clonotype: This may stem from a read error, because a much larger clone lies one nucleotide away. The genes are TRBV5-5 and TRBJ2-5, with 9 bases identical to TRBD1. Germline loops: CDR1 SGHKS, CDR2 YYEKEE (reference sequence). This CDR3 contains 13 residues. CDR3 nucleotide sequence: TGCGCCAGCAGCTCTACCGGGACAGGGATCCAGTGCTTC. Its protein product is CASSSTGTGIQCF.

This chain joins TRBV19 and TRBJ2-5, with D unresolved. The germline gives CDR1 LNHDA, CDR2 SQIVND (reference sequence). The V end was cut by 3 bases, the J end by 2 bases, with 13 bases between. CDR3 size: 15 residues. CDR3 DNA: TGTGCCAGTAGTATCTTCCTGCAGCAGCAAGAGACCCAGTACTTC. It specifies CASSIFLQQQETQYF.

CDR3 DNA sequence: TGTGCCAGCACAGGGGGCGAGGACACTGAAGCTTTCTTT. Translation: CASTGGEDTEAFF. The chain links TRBV10-3 to TRBJ1-1, with 9 bases that match TRBD1. The V segment lost 10 bases and the J segment 3 bases; nucleotides outside the gene matches: 6. The germline gives CDR1 ENHRY, CDR2 SYGVKD. This CDR3 has 13 residues.

To note about this clonotype: A single base separates this from a much larger clone, so it may be a read error. In this CDR3 the conserved last residue, phenylalanine or tryptophan, is missing, so a read error is likely. J is TRBJ2-5 and V is TRBV2, with a tentative D call TRBD1 (6 bases). The ends were cut back, 6 bases at V and 5 bases at J, with 16 bases in the middle. Germline values: CDR1 SNHLY, CDR2 FYNNEI. The CDR3 is made up of 14 amino acids. Written as DNA, the CDR3 is TGTGCCAGCAGAACCTGGAGACAGGTTGAGACCCAGTACTAC. The encoded protein is CASRTWRQVETQYY.

The chain combines TRBV7-2 with TRBJ2-2; D gene uncertain. V was clipped by 1 base and J by 1 base, with 10 bases between them. The CDR3 loop spans 16 amino acids. Looked up from germline, CDR1 is SGHTA and CDR2 is FQGNSA. CDR3 in amino acids: CASSLEPGWNTGELFF. The CDR3 DNA follows: TGTGCCAGCAGCTTAGAGCCAGGATGGAACACCGGGGAGCTGTTTTTT.

This chain links TRBV10-3 with TRBJ1-1, with a possible D match to TRBD1 (5 bases). This CDR3 comprises 14 residues. Germline V gene sequence: CDR1 ENHRY, CDR2 SYGVKD. Trimming shortened V by 2 bases and J by 1 base, and 8 bases separated the two germline ends. This chain's CDR3 is CAISEGGPNTEAFF. For the CDR3, the DNA is TGTGCCATCAGTGAGGGGGGTCCGAACACTGAAGCTTTCTTT.

The V gene is TRBV7-9, the J gene TRBJ2-7; TRBD1 might be the D (5 bases). The V gene's germline CDR1 is SEHNR and CDR2 FQNEAQ (reference sequence). Trimming cost V 4 bases and J 5 bases, with 15 bases left between them. The CDR3 spans 14 residues. DNA of the CDR3: TGTGCCAGCAGCTCCTGGACAAGTTCGAACGAGCAGTACTTC. This gives the protein CASSSWTSSNEQYF.

The chain has TRBV20-1 and TRBJ1-5; D might be TRBD1 (5 bases). Germline V gene data show CDR1 as DFQATT and CDR2 as SNEGSKA (reference sequence). The CDR3 has 14 residues. The V gene lost 0 bases and the J gene lost 7 bases, with 13 bases spanning the gap. CDR3: CSARDMGGRQPQHF. The CDR3 nucleotides are TGCAGTGCTAGAGATATGGGGGGAAGACAGCCCCAGCATTTT.

Note on this clonotype: With a much larger clone just one base away, this may be a read error. V and J are TRBV7-6 and TRBJ2-2; D may be TRBD1 (6 bases). This CDR3 region has 15 residues. Trimming shortened V by 5 bases and J by 5 bases, and 15 bases separated the two germline ends. Per germline, CDR1 SGHVS and CDR2 FNYEAQ. Here the CDR3 reads CASSQPTGKTGELFF. The CDR3 bases are TGTGCCAGCAGCCAACCCACAGGGAAGACCGGGGAGCTGTTTTTT.

Remarks on this clonotype: This may be a read error, as it is one base from a much larger clone. V gene TRBV7-9 combines with J gene TRBJ2-5; D tentatively reads TRBD1 or TRBD2 (5 bases each). Trimming removed 4 bases at V and 0 bases at J, with 6 bases between. Germline CDR1 SEHNR, CDR2 FQNEAQ (reference sequence). CDR3 length: 13 residues. In nucleotides, the CDR3 is TGTGCCAGCAGCTGGGGGTACCAAGAGACCCAGTACTTC. This sequence encodes CASSWGYQETQYF.